Below, 3 T cell receptor beta chains from the same sample are listed, as sequenced in a study of cytomegalovirus exposure and HLA in healthy donors. PCR involved 60 Vbeta and 13 Jbeta primers. Sequenced by immunoSEQ multiplex PCR; TCRdb stores in-frame clones only, minus some. Of under 200,000 clones listed, more than 9.5% are singletons. Sequencing was performed on PBMCs. These receptors originate from a man aged 45-65 years in good health and CMV-seropositive.

V gene TRBV14 combines with J gene TRBJ2-7, with TRBD2 identical over 9 bases. Germline V gene sequence: CDR1 SGHDN, CDR2 FVKESK. The CDR3 extends over 14 amino acids. V was pared by 4 bases and J by 7 bases, with 8 bases of the junction left unmatched. The chain's CDR3 is CASSRLAGSGEQYV. The CDR3 nucleotides read TGTGCCAGCAGCCGGCTAGCGGGGTCGGGAGAGCAGTACGTC.

This sequence joins TRBV6-1 and TRBJ2-7; 7 positions agree with TRBD1. The CDR3 consists of 15 residues. Germline V gives CDR1 MNHNS, CDR2 SASEGT. J gave up 1 base and V 3 bases, and 6 bases lay outside the gene matches. CDR3 residues: CASSDTGTVSYEQYV. DNA for the CDR3: TGTGCCAGCAGTGACACGGGGACAGTTTCCTACGAGCAGTACGTC.

V usage is TRBV19 and J usage is TRBJ1-1; D not certain. Germline V gene data show CDR1 as LNHDA and CDR2 as SQIVND (reference sequence). The CDR3 is 14 amino acids. Trimming removed 4 bases at V and 3 bases at J, with 12 bases between. The CDR3 protein is CASSRVQVDTEAFF. The CDR3, as DNA: TGTGCCAGTAGTAGAGTGCAGGTAGACACTGAAGCTTTCTTT.